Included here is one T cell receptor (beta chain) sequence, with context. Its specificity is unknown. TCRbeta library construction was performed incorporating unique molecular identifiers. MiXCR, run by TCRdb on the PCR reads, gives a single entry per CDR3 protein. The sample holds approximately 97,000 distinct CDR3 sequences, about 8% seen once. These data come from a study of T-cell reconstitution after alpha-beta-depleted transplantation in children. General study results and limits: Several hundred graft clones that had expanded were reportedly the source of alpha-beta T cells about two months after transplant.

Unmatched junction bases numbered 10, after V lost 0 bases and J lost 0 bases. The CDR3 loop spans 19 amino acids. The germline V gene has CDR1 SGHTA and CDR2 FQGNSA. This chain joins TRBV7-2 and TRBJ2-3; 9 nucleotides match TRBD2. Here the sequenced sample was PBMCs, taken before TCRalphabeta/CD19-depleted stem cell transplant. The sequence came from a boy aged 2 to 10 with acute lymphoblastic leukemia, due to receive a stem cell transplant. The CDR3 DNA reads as TGTGCCAGCAGCTTAGCGAGTCTAGCGGGGAGCCCTAGCACAGATACGCAGTATTTT. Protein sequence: CASSLASLAGSPSTDTQYF.